Each of the 20 T cell receptor beta chains below was sequenced from the same sample in a study of cytomegalovirus exposure and HLA in healthy donors. This table comes from immunoSEQ multiplex PCR, and its TCRdb copy is limited to in-frame clones, with some not included. The sample has roughly 130,000 clones, roughly 90% seen once. The sample consisted of PBMCs. The receptors derive from a man aged 25 to 45 in good health and CMV-seronegative.

The chain recombines TRBV7-3 with TRBJ2-1; D remains unclear. The germline V gene has CDR1 SGHTA and CDR2 FQGTGA. V was cut by 4 bases and J by 5 bases, with 6 bases left in between. This CDR3 spans 12 amino acids. CDR3 DNA sequence: TGTGCCAGCAGCTATTTCGACAATGAGCAGTTCTTC. Its translation: CASSYFDNEQFF.

V is TRBV15 and J is TRBJ1-3; TRBD1 is a possible D gene (6 bases). The V and J ends lost 0 bases and 3 bases respectively, with 6 bases between them. This CDR3 is 14 amino acids long. The germline CDR1 and CDR2 sequences are LNHNV and YYDKDF (reference sequence). The CDR3 nucleotides read TGTGCCACCAGCAGAGACAGGGGTGGAAACACCATATATTTT. It encodes CATSRDRGGNTIYF. Full variable domain (rest looked up from reference TRBV15 and TRBJ1-3): DAMVIQNPRYQVTQFGKPVTLSCSQTLNHNVMYWYQQKSSQAPKLLFHYYDKDFNNEADTPDNFQSRRPNTSFCFLDIRSPGLGDTAMYLCATSRDRGGNTIYFGEGSWLTVV.

The rearrangement uses TRBV7-9 and TRBJ2-7; the match to TRBD2 covers 12 bases. The CDR3 is made up of 16 amino acids. V trimming: 6 bases; J trimming: 1 base; junction bases outside the gene matches: 7. Germline lookup yields CDR1 SEHNR and CDR2 FQNEAQ (reference sequence). Written as DNA, the CDR3 is TGTGCCAGCAGAAAGACTAGCGGGAGTTCTTCCTACGAGCAGTACTTC. Protein sequence: CASRKTSGSSSYEQYF.

This clone was seen a single time. V and J are TRBV5-1 and TRBJ2-3; weak D call: TRBD1 (5 bases). CDR1 and CDR2 from the germline V gene are SGHRS and YFSETQ. The CDR3 consists of 15 residues. Trimming pared 4 bases from V and 1 base from J, leaving 13 bases between. In DNA form, the CDR3 reads TGCGCCAGCAGCCACCAGACAGATGGCACAGATACGCAGTATTTT. Amino acid sequence: CASSHQTDGTDTQYF.

This chain joins TRBV2 and TRBJ2-3; 8 bases align to TRBD1. Germline lookup yields CDR1 SNHLY and CDR2 FYNNEI. CDR3 length equals 15 residues. The trim removed 2 bases at V and 8 bases at J, leaving 9 bases unmatched. The CDR3 is CASSEQGAYTSTQYF. The CDR3 nucleotides are TGTGCCAGCAGTGAACAGGGGGCCTACACCAGTACGCAGTATTTT.

This clone was observed once. The chain employs TRBV10-3 and TRBJ1-1, with 7 bases lining up with TRBD1. The J segment lost 8 bases and the V segment lost 0 bases, leaving 3 bases of the junction unmatched. Per germline, CDR1 ENHRY and CDR2 SYGVKD. This CDR3 has 13 residues. This CDR3 reads CAISESKDREAFF. The CDR3 DNA follows: TGTGCCATCAGTGAGTCTAAGGACAGGGAAGCTTTCTTT.

This chain joins TRBV6-1 and TRBJ2-1, with TRBD1 identical over 10 bases. The trim removed 3 bases at V and 6 bases at J, leaving 11 bases unmatched. This CDR3 contains 17 residues. The germline CDR1 and CDR2 sequences are MNHNS and SASEGT. DNA of the CDR3: TGTGCCAGCAGTGATCCACCCGGCGGGACAGGGGTCAATGAGCAGTTCTTC. It is translated as CASSDPPGGTGVNEQFF.

The chain combines TRBV7-9 with TRBJ2-2; D might be TRBD2 (5 bases). Deletions cut 8 bases from V and 7 bases from J, with 14 bases between. The CDR3 sequence is 13 residues long. CDR1 and CDR2 (germline): SEHNR, FQNEAQ (reference sequence). The CDR3 sequence: CASVRAAGGELFF. The CDR3 coding sequence is TGTGCCAGCGTCCGAGCGGCAGGCGGGGAGCTGTTTTTT.

The J gene is TRBJ2-2, the V gene TRBV5-4; 8 bases fit TRBD2. V lost 9 bases to trimming and J lost 5 bases; unmatched junction nucleotides: 18. CDR3 size: 17 residues. CDR1 and CDR2 (germline): SGHNT, YYREEE (reference sequence). The CDR3: CATLRRASGSTTGELFF. The DNA of the CDR3 is TGTGCCACACTGAGACGGGCGAGCGGGAGTACAACCGGGGAGCTGTTTTTT.

V is TRBV19 and J is TRBJ2-1; 10 bases align to TRBD2. The CDR3 runs to 18 residues. Germline trimming cut 3 bases from V and 3 bases from J; bases unmatched to any gene: 11. Germline loops: CDR1 LNHDA, CDR2 SQIVND (reference sequence). CDR3 sequence (DNA): TGTGCCAGTAGTATTCGGATAGCGGGAGGCCCCAACTACAATGAGCAGTTCTTC. Amino acids: CASSIRIAGGPNYNEQFF.

The gene calls are TRBV2 and TRBJ2-7, with 9 bases matching TRBD2. Per the germline V gene, CDR1 is SNHLY and CDR2 is FYNNEI. The trim removed 3 bases at V and 9 bases at J, leaving 6 bases unmatched. CDR3 length: 13 residues. DNA for the CDR3: TGTGCCAGCAGTGAGACTAGCGGAGCCGCGCAGTACTTC. As protein: CASSETSGAAQYF. The full variable domain, its missing parts supplied by reference TRBV2 and TRBJ2-7, is EPEVTQTPSHQVTQMGQEVILRCVPISNHLYFYWYRQILGQKVEFLVSFYNNEISEKSEIFDDQFSVERPDGSNFTLKIRSTKLEDSAMYFCASSETSGAAQYFGPGTRLTVT.

The V call is TRBV27, the J call TRBJ2-4; D may be TRBD1 (6 bases). V was clipped by 6 bases and J by 6 bases, with 18 bases between them. The CDR3 is 15 residues long. Germline loops: CDR1 MNHEY, CDR2 SMNVEV (reference sequence). The CDR3 coding sequence is TGTGCCAGCAGCCGTCCCCCCCCGGACAGAAACATTCAGTACTTC. It encodes CASSRPPPDRNIQYF.

The J gene is TRBJ2-5, the V gene TRBV20-1; D perhaps matches TRBD1 (6 bases). The CDR3 covers 11 residues. With 8 bases removed from V and 2 bases from J, the gap between germline ends came to 9 bases. Germline CDR1 and CDR2: DFQATT and SNEGSKA (reference sequence). CDR3 coding DNA: TGCAGTTCGGACAGACAAGAGACCCAGTACTTC. Translation gives CSSDRQETQYF.

Points on this clone: The DNA is omitted, as the CDR3 cannot be located on it reliably, and the CDR3 follows TCRdb's listing. This chain joins TRBV30 and TRBJ1-1; the table's D call, TRBD1, was not checked against the DNA. Germline V gene lookup returns CDR1 GTSNPN and CDR2 SVGIG (reference sequence). The CDR3 contains 16 residues when both ends are counted. This CDR3 is CAWSVPVWQMNTEAFF.

The V call is TRBV4-2, the J call TRBJ2-3; D gene uncertain. Germline V gene lookup returns CDR1 LGHNA and CDR2 YNFKEQ. The CDR3 is 15 residues long. With 0 bases removed from V and 3 bases from J, the gap between germline ends came to 10 bases. CDR3 sequence reads: CASSQDFAVTDTQYF. The CDR3 region has the DNA TGTGCCAGCAGCCAAGATTTCGCGGTTACAGATACGCAGTATTTT.

This clone has just one count. The CDR3: CASSSTGNGQPQHF. The DNA for the CDR3 is TGTGCCAGTAGTTCGACAGGGAACGGTCAGCCCCAGCATTTT. The chain carries TRBV19 and TRBJ1-5; TRBD1 aligns across 7 bases. The V segment lost 5 bases and the J segment 6 bases; nucleotides outside the gene matches: 7. The CDR3 totals 14 residues. Looked up from germline, CDR1 is LNHDA and CDR2 is SQIVND (reference sequence).

This clone came up once. The chain links TRBV6-4 to TRBJ2-7; 8 bases are shared with TRBD2. Germline lookup yields CDR1 MRHNA and CDR2 SNTAGT. This CDR3 region has 15 residues. J gave up 2 bases and V 4 bases, and 7 bases lay outside the gene matches. The CDR3 here is CASSGVAGLPYEQYF. In DNA form, the CDR3 reads TGTGCCAGCAGTGGGGTAGCGGGGCTACCCTACGAGCAGTACTTC.

The chain's CDR3 is CAWRAILAAEQFF. CDR3 coding DNA: TGTGCCTGGAGAGCTATACTAGCGGCAGAGCAGTTCTTC. The chain combines TRBV30 with TRBJ2-1, with 8 bases fitting TRBD2. Trimming removed 3 bases from V and 10 bases from J; junction bases left unmatched: 8. CDR1 and CDR2 (germline): GTSNPN, SVGIG (reference sequence). The CDR3 has 13 amino acids.

The gene calls are TRBV4-3 and TRBJ2-2; perhaps TRBD1 as D (6 bases). From germline, CDR1 is LGHNA and CDR2 YSLEER. Deletions cut 4 bases from V and 8 bases from J, with 11 bases between. This CDR3 contains 13 residues. Here the CDR3 reads CASSPNRVGELFF. The DNA for the CDR3 is TGCGCCAGCAGCCCCAACAGGGTTGGGGAGCTGTTTTTT.

V is TRBV4-1 and J is TRBJ1-1; D call uncertain. CDR1 and CDR2 (germline): MGHRA, YSYEKL. The CDR3 covers 13 residues. V lost 4 bases and J 4 bases, leaving 10 bases between the germline ends. In DNA, the CDR3 is TGCGCCAGCAGCCCAGTAGGAGGCACTGAAGCTTTCTTT. It is translated as CASSPVGGTEAFF.